This record concerns one TCR beta chain sequence. Under the authors' procedure: Cell counts per sample came from amplifying reference gene primers. TCRdb's copy holds only in-frame clones and misses some; the assay was immunoSEQ multiplex PCR. V and J calls and clone size follow that table, whereas D and trimming were derived from the DNA. The sample consists of 150,000 to 200,000 clones, 74% of them appearing once. The J segment lost 1 base and the V segment lost 1 base, leaving 5 bases of the junction unmatched. There are 17 residues in the CDR3. The data stem from a study of blood T cell repertoires in COVID-19. Study information: The study drew acute and convalescent COVID-19 samples from the United States, Italy and Spain. PBMCs, B-cell-depleted T cells, or T cells were the source of the cDNA or gDNA that made up the material.

The sample comprised peripheral blood. The receptor comes from a woman of 80 years or more with acute or convalescent COVID-19. The rearrangement links TRBV23-1 to TRBJ2-4; 9 bases line up with TRBD1. TRBV23-1 is sorted into the ORF group, with uncertain function. CDR3 region: CASSQYRGRPAKNIQYF. Written as DNA, the CDR3 is TGCGCCAGCAGTCAATACAGGGGGCGTCCGGCCAAAAACATTCAGTACTTC.